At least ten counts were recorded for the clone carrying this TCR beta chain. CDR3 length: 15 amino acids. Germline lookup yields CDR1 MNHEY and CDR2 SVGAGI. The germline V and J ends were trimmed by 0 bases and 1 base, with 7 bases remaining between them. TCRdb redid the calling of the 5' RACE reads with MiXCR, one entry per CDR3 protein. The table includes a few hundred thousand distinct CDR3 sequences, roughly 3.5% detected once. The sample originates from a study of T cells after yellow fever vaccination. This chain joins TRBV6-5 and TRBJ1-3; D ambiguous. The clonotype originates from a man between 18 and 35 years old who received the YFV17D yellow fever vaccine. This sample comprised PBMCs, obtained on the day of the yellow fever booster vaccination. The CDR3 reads CASSYSKQSGNTIYF. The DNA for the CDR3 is TGTGCCAGCAGTTACTCGAAACAGTCTGGAAACACCATATATTTT.